Detailed here is one T cell receptor beta chain. With 60 Vbeta and 13 Jbeta primers, the PCR was carried out. As processed by the authors: A later analysis tallied 80 million to 100 million unique TCR beta chains, about 9.9 million of them shared. Assay used: immunoSEQ multiplex PCR; TCRdb lists only in-frame clones, some missing. V and J calls and clone size are copied from that table; D and trimming were computed from the DNA. The table records some 130,000 clones, approximately 80% of them present only once. The data derive from a study of cytomegalovirus exposure and HLA in healthy donors. This CDR3 has 14 residues. The germline V and J ends were trimmed by 4 bases and 2 bases, with 12 bases remaining between them. Germline V gene data show CDR1 as SEHNR and CDR2 as FQNEAQ (reference sequence).

The TCR originated in a woman aged 40 to 50 in good health and CMV-seronegative. Sequencing was carried out using PBMCs. J is TRBJ2-7 and V is TRBV7-9; possible D gene TRBD2, 5 bases. CDR3 coding DNA: TGTGCCAGCAGCTCACGAGGGCTACCCTACGAGCAGTACTTC. It translates to CASSSRGLPYEQYF. Together with reference TRBV7-9 and TRBJ2-7, the CDR3 gives the full variable domain: DTGVSQNPRHKITKRGQNVTFRCDPISEHNRLYWYRQTLGQGPEFLTYFQNEAQLEKSRLLSDRFSAERPKGSFSTLEIQRTEQGDSAMYLCASSSRGLPYEQYFGPGTRLTVT.